The source of this T cell receptor beta chain is a study of T cell responses to AZD1222 COVID-19 vaccine. Data came from immunoSEQ multiplex PCR; TCRdb stores just in-frame clones and leaves some out. The profile shows about 180,000 clones, around nine tenths of them singletons. To note about this clone: No antigen is known for it.

Germline CDR1 reads SGHTA; CDR2 reads FQGNSA. V shed 4 bases and J 7 bases; nucleotides not matched to a gene: 4. The CDR3 consists of 13 residues. Notes on the study in general: The donor cohort was predominantly white British with a female majority, and clonal diversity may have been underestimated. Baseline seropositivity occurred in only a handful of AZD1222 recipients.

The sequence came from an adult in good health. The sequencing used peripheral blood, collected on day 0 of AZD1222 vaccination. The J gene is TRBJ2-1, the V gene TRBV7-2, with 7 positions matching TRBD2. The CDR3 DNA is TGTGCCAGCAGCTGGGGACTACCAAATGAGCAGTTCTTC. Translated: CASSWGLPNEQFF.